The rows below give T cell receptor beta chains drawn from one sample of a study of Ad26.COV2.S vaccination and SARS-CoV-2 variants. Only in-frame clones appear in the TCRdb table, and some are missing; sequencing was by immunoSEQ multiplex PCR. Of about 680,000 clones listed, around 92% are singletons. The sequences come from peripheral blood, collected in a trial of Ad26.COV2.S vaccine versus placebo. The source is a person between 18 and 60 years old who received the Ad26.COV2.S COVID-19 vaccine or a placebo. CDR3s include the opening cysteine and the closing phenylalanine or tryptophan. The D gene is left open where the match is weak. Rows give clone size only sometimes, using once, few, many, or a class for an expanded clone.

clone size: .
D gene: TRBD2
J gene: TRBJ2-1
V gene: TRBV7-9
CDR3 DNA: TGTGCCAGCAGCCCCTTAGCGGGAGGAAACAATGAGCAGTTCTTC
CDR3 protein: CASSPLAGGNNEQFF

clone size: .
D gene: TRBD1
J gene: TRBJ2-7
V gene: TRBV5-8
CDR3 DNA: TGTGCCAGCAGCTCCGAGGTGGGACAGGGGTTATACGAGCAGTACTTC
CDR3 protein: CASSSEVGQGLYEQYF

clone size: once
D gene: .
J gene: TRBJ2-2
V gene: TRBV29-1
CDR3 DNA: TGCAGCGTTGAACGAACAGCGAACACCGGGGAGCTGTTTTTT
CDR3 protein: CSVERTANTGELFF

clone size: .
D gene: .
J gene: TRBJ2-1
V gene: TRBV14
CDR3 DNA: TGTGCCAGCAGCCAAGGGGGAACAGCCTACAATGAGCAGTTCTTC
CDR3 protein: CASSQGGTAYNEQFF

clone size: .
D gene: TRBD2
J gene: TRBJ2-1
V gene: TRBV6-6
CDR3 DNA: TGTGCCAGCAGTCGGCGGCTAGCGGGGGGACTACCAATCAATCAGCAGTTCTTC
CDR3 protein: CASSRRLAGGLPINQQFF

clone size: .
D gene: .
J gene: TRBJ2-3
V gene: TRBV10-1
CDR3 DNA: TGCGCCAGCAGTGATAACGGGAGTGGAGATACGCAGTATTTT
CDR3 protein: CASSDNGSGDTQYF

clone size: .
D gene: TRBD2
J gene: TRBJ2-7
V gene: TRBV10-3
CDR3 DNA: TGTGCCATCAGTGCCCGTCCCGGGACTAGCGGGAGCAAGGGCTCGTACGAGCAGTACTTC
CDR3 protein: CAISARPGTSGSKGSYEQYF

clone size: .
D gene: .
J gene: TRBJ2-5
V gene: TRBV18
CDR3 DNA: TGTGCCAGCTCACCACCGAGGCAGAAAGAGACCCAGTACTTC
CDR3 protein: CASSPPRQKETQYF

clone size: .
D gene: TRBD1
J gene: TRBJ2-3
V gene: TRBV19
CDR3 DNA: TGTGCCAGTACCCCGGGACAGGGGAGAACAGATACGCAGTATTTT
CDR3 protein: CASTPGQGRTDTQYF

clone size: .
D gene: .
J gene: TRBJ2-5
V gene: TRBV7-2
CDR3 DNA: TGTGCCAGCAGCTTAAAGGTGCATGGGGAGACCCAGTACTTC
CDR3 protein: CASSLKVHGETQYF

clone size: .
D gene: TRBD1
J gene: TRBJ2-7
V gene: TRBV7-2
CDR3 DNA: TGTGCCAGCAGCATAGGACAGGGGGGATACGAGCAGTACTTC
CDR3 protein: CASSIGQGGYEQYF

clone size: once
D gene: .
J gene: TRBJ2-3
V gene: TRBV9
CDR3 DNA: TGTGCCAGCAGCGCTGCACCGGGAGCAGATACGCAGTATTTT
CDR3 protein: CASSAAPGADTQYF

clone size: .
D gene: TRBD2
J gene: TRBJ2-1
V gene: TRBV10-1
CDR3 DNA: TGCGCCAGCAGTCCTGGGACTAGCGGGAGGTTGTACAATGAGCAGTTCTTC
CDR3 protein: CASSPGTSGRLYNEQFF

clone size: .
D gene: .
J gene: TRBJ2-5
V gene: TRBV20-1
CDR3 DNA: TGCAGTGCTAGAGACGGGACCCAGTACTTC
CDR3 protein: CSARDGTQYF

clone size: .
D gene: TRBD2
J gene: TRBJ2-7
V gene: TRBV13
CDR3 DNA: TGTGCCAGCACCTTCGGACTAGCGGGATACGAGCAGTACTTC
CDR3 protein: CASTFGLAGYEQYF

clone size: .
D gene: .
J gene: TRBJ1-4
V gene: TRBV4-2
CDR3 DNA: TGTGCCAGCAGCCAAGCCCCCCAGGGTGGAAATGAAAAACTGTTTTTT
CDR3 protein: CASSQAPQGGNEKLFF

clone size: .
D gene: TRBD1
J gene: TRBJ1-5
V gene: TRBV19
CDR3 DNA: TGTGCCAGTAGCAATACGGGACAGGGCAATCAGCCCCAGCATTTT
CDR3 protein: CASSNTGQGNQPQHF

clone size: .
D gene: TRBD1
J gene: TRBJ1-1
V gene: TRBV14
CDR3 DNA: TGTGCCAGCAGCCCGCGGACTGGGACAGGGGAAACTGAAGCTTTCTTT
CDR3 protein: CASSPRTGTGETEAFF

clone size: .
D gene: .
J gene: TRBJ1-5
V gene: TRBV27
CDR3 DNA: TGTGCCAGCTCCCCACTCGCGAGCAATCAGCCCCAGCATTTT
CDR3 protein: CASSPLASNQPQHF

clone size: .
D gene: .
J gene: TRBJ2-4
V gene: TRBV6-1
CDR3 DNA: TGTGCCAGCAGTGATGCTTCGCCTCCGGAGGACATTCAGTACTTC
CDR3 protein: CASSDASPPEDIQYF

clone size: many
D gene: TRBD1
J gene: TRBJ1-5
V gene: TRBV4-2
CDR3 DNA: TGTGCCAGCAGTCCCGGGACAGGGCTTCAGCCCCAGCATTTT
CDR3 protein: CASSPGTGLQPQHF

clone size: once
D gene: .
J gene: TRBJ1-1
V gene: TRBV7-6
CDR3 DNA: TGTGCCAGCAGCCCGGACGAGAACACTGAAGCTTTCTTT
CDR3 protein: CASSPDENTEAFF

clone size: .
D gene: .
J gene: TRBJ1-1
V gene: TRBV4-2
CDR3 DNA: TGTGCCAGCAGCCAAGATCCGGGGGGGGCTGAAGCTTTCTTT
CDR3 protein: CASSQDPGGAEAFF

clone size: .
D gene: .
J gene: TRBJ1-1
V gene: TRBV5-6
CDR3 DNA: TGTGCCAGCAGCTTGGAACAACCGAACACTGAAGCTTTCTTT
CDR3 protein: CASSLEQPNTEAFF

clone size: .
D gene: .
J gene: TRBJ1-1
V gene: TRBV18
CDR3 DNA: TGTGCCAGCTCACCGGAGATGGGGACTGAAGCTTTCTTT
CDR3 protein: CASSPEMGTEAFF

clone size: .
D gene: TRBD2
J gene: TRBJ2-3
V gene: TRBV24-1
CDR3 DNA: TGTGCCACCAGTGATCCCGGGAGGACAGATACGCAGTATTTT
CDR3 protein: CATSDPGRTDTQYF

clone size: .
D gene: TRBD2
J gene: TRBJ2-1
V gene: TRBV10-2
CDR3 DNA: TGCGCCAGCAGTGAGTCGGCGGGAGGGTACAATGAGCAGTTCTTC
CDR3 protein: CASSESAGGYNEQFF

clone size: .
D gene: .
J gene: TRBJ2-1
V gene: TRBV7-2
CDR3 DNA: TGTGCCAGCAGGTCAGTAGGGGGGTCCTACAATGAGCAGTTCTTC
CDR3 protein: CASRSVGGSYNEQFF

clone size: .
D gene: .
J gene: TRBJ1-4
V gene: TRBV2
CDR3 DNA: TGTGCCAGCAGTGAACTCTTGGCCTCAACTAATGAAAAACTGTTTTTT
CDR3 protein: CASSELLASTNEKLFF

clone size: once
D gene: .
J gene: TRBJ2-1
V gene: TRBV18
CDR3 DNA: TGTGCCAGCTCACTCGGACTCGACAATGAGCAGTTCTTC
CDR3 protein: CASSLGLDNEQFF

clone size: .
D gene: TRBD1
J gene: TRBJ1-1
V gene: TRBV19
CDR3 DNA: TGTGCCAGTAGTTTTGGACAGGGGCCCACTGAAGCTTTCTTT
CDR3 protein: CASSFGQGPTEAFF

clone size: once
D gene: TRBD2
J gene: TRBJ2-1
V gene: TRBV7-2
CDR3 DNA: TGTGCCAGCAGCCGGGACTATAGCAATGAGCAGTTCTTC
CDR3 protein: CASSRDYSNEQFF

clone size: once
D gene: TRBD1
J gene: TRBJ1-5
V gene: TRBV15
CDR3 DNA: TGTGCCACCAGCAGAGGGCGGACAGGGGATCAGCCCCAGCATTTT
CDR3 protein: CATSRGRTGDQPQHF

clone size: .
D gene: .
J gene: TRBJ2-7
V gene: TRBV29-1
CDR3 DNA: TGCAGCGTTTCTCCCAGGGGTAACGAGCAGTACTTC
CDR3 protein: CSVSPRGNEQYF

clone size: few
D gene: .
J gene: TRBJ1-1
V gene: TRBV27
CDR3 DNA: TGTGCCAGCAGTCTGACGTGGAACACTGAAGCTTTCTTT
CDR3 protein: CASSLTWNTEAFF

clone size: .
D gene: TRBD1
J gene: TRBJ1-1
V gene: TRBV9
CDR3 DNA: TGTGCCAGCAGCGTAGTCCGGGACAGGGGAGCGAACACTGAAGCTTTCTTT
CDR3 protein: CASSVVRDRGANTEAFF

clone size: .
D gene: TRBD2
J gene: TRBJ2-7
V gene: TRBV6-5
CDR3 DNA: TGTGCCAGCAGTTACTCGATAAGCGGGGGTGGGTACGAGCAGTACTTC
CDR3 protein: CASSYSISGGGYEQYF

clone size: .
D gene: TRBD2
J gene: TRBJ2-1
V gene: TRBV7-6
CDR3 DNA: TGTGCCAGCAGCTTAGCGGCTAGCGGGGGGGCGAATGAGCAGTTCTTC
CDR3 protein: CASSLAASGGANEQFF

clone size: once
D gene: TRBD1
J gene: TRBJ2-3
V gene: TRBV10-3
CDR3 DNA: TGTGCCATCAGGGTCTCAGAGGGGGCGCACACAGATACGCAGTATTTT
CDR3 protein: CAIRVSEGAHTDTQYF

clone size: .
D gene: .
J gene: TRBJ2-1
V gene: TRBV19
CDR3 DNA: TGTGCCGTCGGGGTGGGGAGATCGTACAATGAGCAGTTCTTC
CDR3 protein: CAVGVGRSYNEQFF

clone size: .
D gene: .
J gene: TRBJ2-4
V gene: TRBV18
CDR3 DNA: TGTGCCAGCTCACCTCTCCAGGGCAGCGACAAAAACATTCAGTACTTC
CDR3 protein: CASSPLQGSDKNIQYF

clone size: .
D gene: TRBD1
J gene: TRBJ2-1
V gene: TRBV4-2
CDR3 DNA: TGTGCCAGCAGCCCGGGACAGGGCCGATACAATGAGCAGTTCTTC
CDR3 protein: CASSPGQGRYNEQFF